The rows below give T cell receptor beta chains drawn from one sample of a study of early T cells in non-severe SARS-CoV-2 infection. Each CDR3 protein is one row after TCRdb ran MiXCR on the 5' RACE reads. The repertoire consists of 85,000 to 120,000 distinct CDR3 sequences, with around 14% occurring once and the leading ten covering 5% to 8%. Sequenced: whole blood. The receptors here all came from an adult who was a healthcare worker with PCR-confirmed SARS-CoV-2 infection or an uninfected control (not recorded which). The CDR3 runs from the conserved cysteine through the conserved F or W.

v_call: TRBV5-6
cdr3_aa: CASSFRGAPAGANVLTF

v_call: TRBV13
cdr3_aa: CASSLRTGEKKGGYTF

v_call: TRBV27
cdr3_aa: CASSSQGAPNEKLFF

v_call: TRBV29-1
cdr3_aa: CSVSQGDTGELFF

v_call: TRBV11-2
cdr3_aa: CASSLVWTGAADTQYF

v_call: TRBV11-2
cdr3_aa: CASSLFPRPNPRTDNEKLFF

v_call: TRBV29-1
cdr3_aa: CSVDPLLTGAFF

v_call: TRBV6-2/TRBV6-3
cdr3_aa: CASSYRGSQPQHF

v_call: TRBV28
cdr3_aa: CASSFQGAWYGYTF

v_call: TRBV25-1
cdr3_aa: CASSESGRAGTIYF

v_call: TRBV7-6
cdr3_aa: CASSLDYSPEQFF

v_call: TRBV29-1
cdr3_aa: CSVEVPRPAVSEQFF

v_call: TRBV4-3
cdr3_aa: CASSQDGSYEQYF

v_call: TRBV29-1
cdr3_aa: CSVPGGSRRATDTQYF

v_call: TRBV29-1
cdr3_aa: CSVAQGGRTNEKLFF

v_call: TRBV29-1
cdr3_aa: CSVDQGILKAFF

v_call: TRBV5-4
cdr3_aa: CASSLTGFTDTQYF

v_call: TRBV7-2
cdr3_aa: CASSQPGAYEQYF

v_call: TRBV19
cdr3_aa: CASSISGIRTDTQYF

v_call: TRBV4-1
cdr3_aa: CASSQDPSGNGELFF

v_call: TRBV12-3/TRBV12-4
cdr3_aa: CASSSLQGLDAFF

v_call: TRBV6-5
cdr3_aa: CASSYRLAGVDEQFF

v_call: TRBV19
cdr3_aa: CASNEQGGLGKLFF

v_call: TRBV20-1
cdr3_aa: CSARTGTRTYNEQFF

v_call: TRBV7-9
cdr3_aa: CASRGARIDEQFF

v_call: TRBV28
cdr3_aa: CASSKVGGYTF

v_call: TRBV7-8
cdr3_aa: CASSLGRALLAEQYF

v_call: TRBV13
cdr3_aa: CASSAGRAIGELFF

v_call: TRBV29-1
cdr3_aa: CSVVVNEQFF

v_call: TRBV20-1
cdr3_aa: CSASRQNREQYF

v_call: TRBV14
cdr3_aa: CASSQGNFRGLSGANVLTF

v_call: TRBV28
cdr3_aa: CASSPGGRGSYNEQFF

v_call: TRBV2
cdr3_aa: CASSETGGFYGYTF

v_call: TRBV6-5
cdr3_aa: CASSPRQARTGEKLFF

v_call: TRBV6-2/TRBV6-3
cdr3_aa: CASSPLDGTSGYNEQFF

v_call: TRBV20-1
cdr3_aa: CSARGKTSGTYNEQFF

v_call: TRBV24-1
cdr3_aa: CATTPGLGNEQFF

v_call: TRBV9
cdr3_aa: CASKKGGRFTDTQYF

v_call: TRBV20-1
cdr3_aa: CSAREASIQVFF

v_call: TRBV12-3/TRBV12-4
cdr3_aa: CASSFGTGYSPLHF

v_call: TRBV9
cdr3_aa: CASSPGLAGGEQFF

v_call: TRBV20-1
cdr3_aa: CSARDTSNDRSKYF

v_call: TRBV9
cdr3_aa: CASSVRWGSENEQFF

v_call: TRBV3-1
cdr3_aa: CASSQELLAGGEQYF